The sequence of this T cell receptor (beta chain) was determined in a study of T-cell memory formation after mild COVID-19. The study's findings and limits: A balance of CD4 and CD8 characterized clones contracting day 15 to 85, whereas later expanders leaned CD4+. Mostly located in CM and EM were contracting CD4+ clones, with contracting CD8+ clones located in EMRA.

This clonotype was observed a few times. The antigen is unknown. The 5'RACE method, run with constant-segment primers, produced TCR alpha and TCR beta cDNA libraries (carrying sample barcodes and UMIs). TCRdb independently ran MiXCR on the 5' RACE reads; one entry per CDR3 protein. The repertoire includes under 700,000 distinct CDR3 sequences, about a fifth of them detected once, and 12% sits in the top ten. This CDR3 spans 17 amino acids. Germline V gene data show CDR1 as SGHDT and CDR2 as YYEEEE. The germline V and J ends were trimmed by 7 bases and 4 bases, with 26 bases remaining between them. The clonotype originates from an adult woman who had mild COVID-19 (a few samples of this study predate the infection). Cell type and time point are not known. This chain connects TRBV5-6 to TRBJ2-5; D assignment may be TRBD1 or TRBD2 (6 bases each). The specimen sequenced was PBMCs or a T cell subset sorted from them (not recorded which). The CDR3 DNA follows: TGTGCCAGCCGCCCGGGGGCCGGCCCAGATGTGGTAGAGACCCAGTACTTC. Translated, it gives CASRPGAGPDVVETQYF. The full variable domain, its missing parts supplied by reference TRBV5-6 and TRBJ2-5, is DAGVTQSPTHLIKTRGQQVTLRCSPKSGHDTVSWYQQALGQGPQFIFQYYEEEERQRGNFPDRFSGHQFPNYSSELNVNALLLGDSALYLCASRPGAGPDVVETQYFGPGTRLLVL.